This TCR beta chain came from a study of blood T cell repertoires in COVID-19. Study information: Samples taken during acute and convalescent COVID-19 were collected in the United States, Italy and Spain. The analysed material was cDNA or gDNA that came from T cells, B-cell-depleted T cells, or PBMCs.

Original processing methods: Reference gene primer amplification yielded estimated nucleated cell counts. Clones were sequenced by immunoSEQ multiplex PCR, and TCRdb holds only the in-frame ones, with some missing. The V and J calls and clone size were taken over from that table, and D and trimming were inferred from the DNA. Of approximately 170,000 clones detected, around 81% appear once; the ten largest clones hold about an eighth. This clone was observed a handful of times. The junction had 7 bases not matched to a gene; V was cut back by 6 bases and J by 1 base. CDR1 and CDR2 from the germline V gene are MNHEY and SVGAGI. The CDR3 consists of 15 residues.

The V gene is TRBV6-5, the J gene TRBJ1-2; 8 bases are a match to TRBD1. Sequences were obtained from peripheral blood. The TCR was taken from a man between 65 and 85 years old who had recovered from COVID-19. This CDR3 reads CASSQGALFNYGYTF. DNA for the CDR3: TGTGCCAGCAGCCAGGGGGCCTTATTTAACTATGGCTACACCTTC.